This TCR beta chain was observed in a study of cytomegalovirus exposure and HLA in healthy donors. V was clipped by 5 bases and J by 1 base; unmatched bases: 4. Germline V CDR1 and CDR2: MNHEY, SVGAGI. This CDR3 contains 15 residues. The PCR made use of 60 Vbeta and 13 Jbeta primers. The method was immunoSEQ multiplex PCR; TCRdb's version includes in-frame clones alone and lacks a portion of them. The data hold some 150,000 clones, with less than 85% observed a single time. The clonotype originates from a man in his forties or fifties in good health and CMV-seronegative. The chain employs TRBV6-5 and TRBJ2-7, with TRBD1 identical over 11 bases. The sample was PBMCs. The CDR3 nucleotides read TGTGCCAGCAGTGCCGGGACAGGGGGTTCCTACGAGCAGTACTTC. This encodes CASSAGTGGSYEQYF.